This TCR beta chain was recovered during a study of cytomegalovirus exposure and HLA in healthy donors. Points from the study as a whole: Using a false discovery rate of 0.05, a later analysis showed that 15,000 to 20,000 TCR beta sequences were associated with HLA alleles.

About this clone: No antigen is known for it.

PCR used 60 Vbeta primers and 13 Jbeta primers. Only in-frame clones appear in the TCRdb table, and some are missing; sequencing was by immunoSEQ multiplex PCR. This table has under 200,000 clones, about three quarters appearing once. The CDR3 has 14 residues. The V end lost 2 bases, the J end lost 3 bases, and 9 bases lay between the germline ends. The V gene's germline CDR1 is SGHDT and CDR2 YYEEEE. The sequence was collected from a man in his forties in good health and CMV-seronegative. Input material: PBMCs. The rearrangement links TRBV5-6 to TRBJ1-5, with D unclear. As DNA, the CDR3 is TGTGCCAGCAGCTTTAGCGGGGACAATCAGCCCCAGCATTTT. Its translation: CASSFSGDNQPQHF.